What follows are 20 T cell receptor beta chains derived from one specimen sequenced in a study of human T cells and chemical hapten exposure. The time point denotes: patch test 1, 2 weeks after DPC sensitization. Treatment defined: therapeutic diphenylcyclopropenone sensitization with weekly scalp DPC. Someone pulled total RNA out of unfractionated whole blood. TCRdb called the RACE reads again in MiXCR, with one record for every CDR3 protein. The data contain roughly 50,000 distinct CDR3 sequences, roughly 9.6% of them seen just once; the ten biggest clones take up about 1.8%. The sequencing here drew on whole blood, taken in connection with sensitization to the hapten diphenylcyclopropenone (DPC). These receptors were obtained from a woman between 40 and 55 years old with alopecia areata. Some clones in this sample may be carry-over from other donors' samples.

The CDR3 sequence is CSARILAGGNNEQFF. CDR3 coding DNA: TGCAGTGCCCGAATCTTAGCGGGGGGAAACAATGAGCAGTTCTTC. The V and J genes are TRBV20-1 and TRBJ2-1; 10 bases are a match to TRBD2. In germline, CDR1 is DFQATT, CDR2 SNEGSKA (reference sequence). The CDR3 has 15 residues. With 6 bases clipped from V and 5 bases from J, the junction kept 10 bases outside the gene matches.

This clonotype was observed a handful of times. The V gene is TRBV4-1, the J gene TRBJ2-7; TRBD2 aligns across 8 bases. The CDR3 sequence is 14 residues long. Trimming took 10 bases from V and 2 from J; bases not matched to a gene: 10. CDR1 and CDR2 from the germline V gene are MGHRA and YSYEKL. CDR3 sequence: CATSKVAGTYEQYF. CDR3 DNA: TGCGCCACGTCGAAGGTAGCGGGAACCTACGAGCAGTACTTC.

This clonotype was counted ten times or more. The chain carries TRBV12-3 or TRBV12-4 and TRBJ2-7; D possibly corresponds to TRBD1 (5 bases). This CDR3 has 12 residues. V was cut by 5 bases and J by 5 bases, with 10 bases left in between. The CDR3 nucleotides read TGTGCCAGCAGTCCCGACAGCCACGAGCAGTACTTC. This gives the protein CASSPDSHEQYF.

This clonotype occurred many times. The rearrangement links TRBV7-2 to TRBJ1-2, with D perhaps TRBD1 (5 bases). The CDR3 sequence is 13 residues long. With 5 bases removed from V and 5 bases from J, the gap between germline ends came to 12 bases. From germline, CDR1 is SGHTA and CDR2 FQGNSA. The CDR3 here is CASSTGQVYGYTF. The CDR3 DNA is TGTGCCAGCAGCACCGGACAAGTTTATGGCTACACCTTC.

This clonotype was observed a handful of times. The chain carries TRBV10-1 and TRBJ2-1; the D gene could be TRBD1 or TRBD2 (6 bases each). In germline, CDR1 is WNHNN, CDR2 SYGVQD (reference sequence). CDR3 length: 16 amino acids. V gave up 0 bases and J gave up 4 bases, with 13 bases separating them. Here the CDR3 reads CASSESGGATYNEQFF. CDR3 sequence (DNA): TGCGCCAGCAGTGAGTCGGGGGGCGCGACTTACAATGAGCAGTTCTTC.

The V gene is TRBV5-1, the J gene TRBJ2-3; 11 positions agree with TRBD1. Per the germline V gene, CDR1 is SGHRS and CDR2 is YFSETQ. The CDR3 runs to 15 residues. After removal of 4 bases from V and 3 bases from J, the junction contained 4 bases not matched to a gene. The CDR3 region is CASSLDRGHTDTQYF. The CDR3 coding sequence is TGCGCCAGCAGCCTGGACAGGGGGCATACAGATACGCAGTATTTT. Variable domain in full (rest from reference TRBV5-1 and TRBJ2-3): KAGVTQTPRYLIKTRGQQVTLSCSPISGHRSVSWYQQTPGQGLQFLFEYFSETQRNKGNFPGRFSGRQFSNSRSEMNVSTLELGDSALYLCASSLDRGHTDTQYFGPGTRLTVL.

The V call is TRBV4-1, the J call TRBJ2-2, with a weak D call TRBD2 (5 bases). Trimming removed 1 base from V and 5 bases from J, with 5 bases in between. This CDR3 is built from 13 residues. Germline CDR1 MGHRA, CDR2 YSYEKL. Written as DNA, the CDR3 is TGCGCCAGCAGCCAAGCGGGGACCGGGGAGCTGTTTTTT. Protein sequence: CASSQAGTGELFF.

This clonotype was observed at least ten times. The chain couples TRBV6-2 or TRBV6-3 to TRBJ2-1; D is uncertain. Trimming left V 6 bases short and J 4 bases short, with 10 bases between. Germline CDR1 and CDR2: MNHEY and SVGEGT. The CDR3 covers 13 residues. CDR3 residues: CASSAAAYNEQFF. The CDR3 coding sequence is TGTGCCAGCAGCGCTGCGGCGTACAATGAGCAGTTCTTC.

This clonotype was counted at least ten times. The gene calls are TRBV28 and TRBJ2-3; tentative D call: TRBD2 (5 bases). The V gene's germline CDR1 is MDHEN and CDR2 SYDVKM. V gave up 10 bases and J gave up 0 bases, with 26 bases separating them. The CDR3 has 18 residues. The CDR3 bases are TGTGCCATAAGTTCCTTCCAGCTAGCAGAGTCTAGCACAGATACGCAGTATTTT. It codes for CAISSFQLAESSTDTQYF.

The rearrangement links TRBV12-3 or TRBV12-4 to TRBJ1-1, with D maybe TRBD1 (6 bases). V was trimmed by 7 bases and J by 2 bases, leaving 14 bases between them. CDR3 size: 14 residues. The CDR3 reads CASTQQGVNTEAFF. The CDR3 nucleotides read TGTGCCAGCACCCAACAGGGCGTAAACACTGAAGCTTTCTTT.

There are many counts of this clonotype. The chain is built from TRBV28 and TRBJ2-5, with a possible D match to TRBD2 (6 bases). V lost 1 base and J lost 7, with 10 bases in between. Germline V gene data show CDR1 as MDHEN and CDR2 as SYDVKM. CDR3 length: 13 residues. CDR3 in amino acids: CASSLSGTRTQYF. The CDR3 DNA reads as TGTGCCAGCAGTTTATCAGGGACTCGGACCCAGTACTTC. Full variable domain (rest looked up from reference TRBV28 and TRBJ2-5): DVKVTQSSRYLVKRTGEKVFLECVQDMDHENMFWYRQDPGLGLRLIYFSYDVKMKEKGDIPEGYSVSREKKERFSLILESASTNQTSMYLCASSLSGTRTQYFGPGTRLLVL.

J is TRBJ2-3 and V is TRBV7-2, with TRBD2 identical over 8 bases. In germline, CDR1 is SGHTA, CDR2 FQGNSA. J was trimmed by 1 base and V by 5 bases; bases with no gene match: 8. There are 16 residues in the CDR3. The CDR3 spells CASSNLAGTGTDTQYF. CDR3 nucleotides: TGTGCCAGCAGCAATCTAGCGGGTACAGGCACAGATACGCAGTATTTT. The complete variable domain, with remaining parts taken from reference TRBV7-2 and TRBJ2-3, reads GAGVSQSPSNKVTEKGKDVELRCDPISGHTALYWYRQSLGQGLEFLIYFQGNSAPDKSGLPSDRFSAERTGGSVSTLTIQRTQQEDSAVYLCASSNLAGTGTDTQYFGPGTRLTVL.

The genes are TRBV19 and TRBJ2-3; TRBD2 might be the D (6 bases). This CDR3 has 16 amino acids. The germline V and J ends were trimmed by 3 bases and 1 base, with 14 bases remaining between them. Germline CDR1 LNHDA, CDR2 SQIVND (reference sequence). The CDR3 here is CASSMSRGPRTDTQYF. The CDR3 bases are TGTGCCAGTAGTATGTCGCGGGGACCTCGCACAGATACGCAGTATTTT.

This clonotype was observed a few times. This chain connects TRBV7-3 to TRBJ2-2, with D perhaps matching TRBD1 (5 bases). Deletions cut 5 bases from V and 6 bases from J, with 10 bases between. The CDR3 is 13 residues long. Germline CDR1 reads SGHTA; CDR2 reads FQGTGA. CDR3 coding DNA: TGTGCCAGCAGCCAAATAGGGGCCGGGGAGCTGTTTTTT. This encodes CASSQIGAGELFF.

Regarding this clonotype: A clone one base away is much larger, so this may be a read error. The chain joins TRBV5-5 to TRBJ1-1; no definite D call. The CDR3 contains 15 residues. Looked up from germline, CDR1 is SGHKS and CDR2 is YYEKEE (reference sequence). DNA of the CDR3: TGTGCCAGCAGCTTGGACGGACTTATGAACACTGAAGGTTTCTTT. Residues: CASSLDGLMNTEGFF.

This clonotype was found a few times. The CDR3 here is CASSLLYNEQFF. The CDR3 DNA reads TGTGCCAGCAGCCTACTATACAATGAGCAGTTCTTC. J is TRBJ2-1 and V is TRBV3-1; no definite D call. V was trimmed by 4 bases and J by 4 bases, leaving 5 bases between them. The CDR3 is 12 residues long. Germline assignment: CDR1 LGHDT and CDR2 YNNKEL (reference sequence).

This clonotype was seen many times. The chain links TRBV18 to TRBJ2-1; 13 bases match TRBD2. The CDR3 totals 16 residues. Trimming cost V 3 bases and J 10 bases; bases outside gene matches: 9. Germline CDR1 reads KGHSH; CDR2 reads LQKENI. This CDR3 reads CASSPAGLAGAGEQFF. CDR3 sequence (DNA): TGTGCCAGCTCACCGGCAGGACTAGCGGGGGCGGGAGAGCAGTTCTTC.

The chain is built from TRBV4-1 and TRBJ2-7; D gene ambiguous. In germline, CDR1 is MGHRA, CDR2 YSYEKL. The CDR3 covers 14 residues. Deletions cut 5 bases from V and 2 bases from J, with 13 bases between. The chain's CDR3 is CASSSDRQPYEQYF. CDR3 in DNA: TGCGCCAGCAGCTCCGACCGCCAGCCCTACGAGCAGTACTTC.

This clonotype was seen at least ten times. The CDR3 region has the DNA TGTGCCAGCAGTTTTGGTGAGAACACTGAAGCTTTCTTT. It codes for CASSFGENTEAFF. The rearrangement joins TRBV6-6 to TRBJ1-1; no firm D call. In germline, CDR1 is MNHNY, CDR2 SVGAGI (reference sequence). Trimming pared 4 bases from V and 1 base from J, leaving 7 bases between. This CDR3 is 13 amino acids long.

The genes are TRBV6-2 or TRBV6-3 and TRBJ2-1, with D uncertain. Trimming cost V 0 bases and J 7 bases, with 10 bases left between them. The CDR3 is 14 amino acids. Germline V gene lookup returns CDR1 MNHEY and CDR2 SVGEGT. CDR3 nucleotide sequence: TGTGCCAGCAGTTACTCGACGGTGAGGAATGAGCAGTTCTTC. Its translation is CASSYSTVRNEQFF.